This is a list of T cell receptor beta chains from one sample in a study of blood T cell repertoires in COVID-19. The repertoire was sequenced with immunoSEQ multiplex PCR; TCRdb's copy has only in-frame clones and lacks some. The top ten clones hold less than 3.5% of a sample with fewer than 400,000 clones, roughly 90% of them seen once. The sample consisted of peripheral blood. These TCRs come from a woman in her twenties or thirties with COVID-19, enrolled during active disease. Both conserved end residues are part of each CDR3. A D gene is named only where the DNA matches it firmly. Clone size is shown for a subset of rows, as once, few, many or a class of expanded clone.

J gene,D gene,clone size,V gene,CDR3 DNA,CDR3 protein
TRBJ1-4,TRBD1,-,TRBV19,TGTGCCAGGGGGGACAGGGAATTTGGAAAACTGTTTTTT,CARGDREFGKLFF
TRBJ2-3,-,-,TRBV27,TGTGCCAGCAGTACTCCTGGAGGCGTCGAGGGCACAGATACGCAGTATTTT,CASSTPGGVEGTDTQYF
TRBJ2-1,TRBD2,-,TRBV3-1/TRBV3-2,TGTGCCAGCAGCCAAGGAGCGGGGGGTACCTACAATGAGCAGTTCTTC,CASSQGAGGTYNEQFF
TRBJ1-4,-,-,TRBV6-6,TGTGCCAGCAGTTACTCGACTGGAACTAATGAAAAACTGTTTTTT,CASSYSTGTNEKLFF
TRBJ2-7,-,once,TRBV21-1,TGTGCCAGCAGCGCTAAAGAGGGTGGGGTCTACGAGCAGTACTTC,CASSAKEGGVYEQYF
TRBJ2-1,TRBD2,-,TRBV30,TGTGCCTGGAGTTTCAGAGCGGGAGGGAACGAGGGTGAGCAGTTCTTC,CAWSFRAGGNEGEQFF
TRBJ2-1,TRBD2,-,TRBV27,TGTGCCAGCAGTTTATCCCTAGCGGTGATGTACAATGAGCAGTTCTTC,CASSLSLAVMYNEQFF
TRBJ1-1,TRBD1,-,TRBV6-1,TGTGCCAGCAGTCACGGGACAGCAAGGGGACCTGAAGCTTTCTTT,CASSHGTARGPEAFF
TRBJ1-5,-,-,TRBV30,TGTGCCTGGAGTGTACAGTGGGGCCTTAGCAATCAGCCCCAGCATTTT,CAWSVQWGLSNQPQHF
TRBJ1-4,TRBD1,-,TRBV3-1/TRBV3-2,TGTGCCAGCAGCCAAGGGGACAGGGAAGAAAAACTGTTTTTT,CASSQGDREEKLFF
TRBJ1-1,-,-,TRBV5-6,TGTGCCAGCAGCTTGCTCAGGGAGAACACTGAAGCTTTCTTT,CASSLLRENTEAFF
TRBJ2-3,TRBD1,few,TRBV15,TGTGCCGTAAAAGGACAGGGAACCACAGATACGCAGTATTTT,CAVKGQGTTDTQYF
TRBJ2-5,-,-,TRBV19,TGTGCCAGTAGTATTGAGGAGCTGTCGACCCAGTACTTC,CASSIEELSTQYF
TRBJ2-3,TRBD2,-,TRBV7-8,TGTGCCAGCAGCTTGCGGCTAGCGGGAGGTGGAGATACGCAGTATTTT,CASSLRLAGGGDTQYF
TRBJ1-3,-,-,TRBV9,TGTGCCAGCAGCGTAGGTCGCTGGGGGAGGCCTGGAAACACCATATATTTT,CASSVGRWGRPGNTIYF
TRBJ2-1,-,-,TRBV5-4,TGTGCCAGCAGCTTGGGTCCCCGGACAAGTTCGTACAATGAGCAGTTCTTC,CASSLGPRTSSYNEQFF
TRBJ1-1,TRBD1,-,TRBV10-3,TGTGCCATCAGTGCCTCGGGACAGGGGAACACTGAAGCTTTCTTT,CAISASGQGNTEAFF
TRBJ2-5,TRBD1,once,TRBV5-1,TGCGCCAGCAGCTTGGGTGACAGGGGAGAGCAAGAGACCCAGTACTTC,CASSLGDRGEQETQYF
TRBJ2-5,-,once,TRBV28,TGTGCCAGCAGTCCCCGGTTTGAAGGGGTAGAGACCCAGTACTTC,CASSPRFEGVETQYF
TRBJ1-2,-,-,TRBV3-1/TRBV3-2,TGTGCCAGCAGCCAAGATATAGAGGGAAGCTATGGCTACACCTTC,CASSQDIEGSYGYTF
TRBJ1-2,-,-,TRBV6-5,TGTGCCAGCTTTGGGGGGGCTGAAGGCTACACCTTC,CASFGGAEGYTF
TRBJ2-7,TRBD1,-,TRBV5-4,TGTGCCAGCAGTCGAAACCCGGGTGGAGGACAGGCCGAGTACTTC,CASSRNPGGGQAEYF
TRBJ1-2,-,-,TRBV7-2,TGTGCCAGCAGCTTAAGCAGGGAGGGGAGCTATGGCTACACCTTC,CASSLSREGSYGYTF
TRBJ2-5,-,-,TRBV15,TGTGCCACCAGCGGGCGGACAGAAGAGACCCAGTACTTC,CATSGRTEETQYF
TRBJ1-5,TRBD1,-,TRBV18,TGTGCCAGCTCACTCCTCACAGGGGGCGGTCAGCCCCAGCATTTT,CASSLLTGGGQPQHF
TRBJ1-2,-,-,TRBV27,TGTGCCAGCAGTTTTTCCAGGTCCCCGGGGGGCTACACCTTC,CASSFSRSPGGYTF
TRBJ1-5,TRBD1,-,TRBV5-1,TGCGCCAGCAGCCCGGGACAGCCGAATCAGCCCCAGCATTTT,CASSPGQPNQPQHF
TRBJ2-7,TRBD1,-,TRBV27,TGTGCCAGCAGTTGGGGGACAGGGCAGGGCTACGAGCAGTACTTC,CASSWGTGQGYEQYF
TRBJ2-5,TRBD2,-,TRBV28,TGTGCCAGCCGGACTAGCGGGATGTCTGAGACCCAGTACTTC,CASRTSGMSETQYF
TRBJ2-2,-,-,TRBV5-6,TGTGCCAGCAGCTTTATCGGGAACACCGGGGAGCTGTTTTTT,CASSFIGNTGELFF
TRBJ2-3,-,-,TRBV6-5,TGTGCCAGCTCTTTTAACCAGGGGATCACAGATACGCAGTATTTT,CASSFNQGITDTQYF
TRBJ2-3,TRBD2,-,TRBV5-4,TGTGCCAGCAGCTTGATGAAGGTAGCGGGAGGCACAGATACGCAGTATTTT,CASSLMKVAGGTDTQYF
TRBJ2-3,TRBD2,once,TRBV2,TGTGCCAGCAGTGTCAGCGGGAGGGTCCTCACAGATACGCAGTATTTT,CASSVSGRVLTDTQYF
TRBJ2-3,TRBD2,-,TRBV27,TGTGCCAGCAATTATAATAGCGGGAGGGCAGATACGCAGTATTTT,CASNYNSGRADTQYF
TRBJ2-7,-,-,TRBV18,TGTGCCAGCTCACCACCGTCGGCGGCCTCCTACGAGCAGTACTTC,CASSPPSAASYEQYF
TRBJ1-1,-,-,TRBV18,TGTGCCAGCTCACCGGGGCAGGTGAACACTGAAGCTTTCTTT,CASSPGQVNTEAFF
TRBJ1-6,-,once,TRBV12-5,TGTGCTAGTGGTTTGGCGGGGGGAGGCAGGGTGGAAAATTCACCCCTCCACTTT,CASGLAGGGRVENSPLHF
TRBJ1-2,-,few,TRBV30,TGTGCCTGGAACCAAGGGGGGGTAGGCTATGGCTACACCTTC,CAWNQGGVGYGYTF
TRBJ1-1,-,-,TRBV10-3,TGTGCCATCAGCGGACAGTTGAACACTGAAGCTTTCTTT,CAISGQLNTEAFF
TRBJ1-1,TRBD1,-,TRBV19,TGTGCCAGTAGTGTAGAGACAGGGCGCACTGAAGCTTTCTTT,CASSVETGRTEAFF
TRBJ1-2,TRBD1,few,TRBV5-1,TGCGCCAGCAGCTCGACAGGGGGCCAAGGCTACACCTTC,CASSSTGGQGYTF
TRBJ2-7,TRBD2,once,TRBV10-3,TGTGCCATCAGTGAGACTAGCGGGACGGGGGAGCAGTACTTC,CAISETSGTGEQYF
TRBJ1-1,-,-,TRBV10-3,TGTGCCGTCACCTCCCGGAACACTGAAGCTTTCTTT,CAVTSRNTEAFF
TRBJ1-1,TRBD1,-,TRBV5-1,TGCGCCAGCAGCGTCGGGACAGCCAACACTGAAGCTTTCTTT,CASSVGTANTEAFF
TRBJ1-2,-,-,TRBV29-1,TGCAGCGTACCCCGGGGGTCAAGCCTCTATGGCTACACCTTC,CSVPRGSSLYGYTF
TRBJ2-3,TRBD2,-,TRBV30,TGTGCCTGGACTTCTGGGGGGGGAGGGCCCACAGATACGCAGTATTTT,CAWTSGGGGPTDTQYF